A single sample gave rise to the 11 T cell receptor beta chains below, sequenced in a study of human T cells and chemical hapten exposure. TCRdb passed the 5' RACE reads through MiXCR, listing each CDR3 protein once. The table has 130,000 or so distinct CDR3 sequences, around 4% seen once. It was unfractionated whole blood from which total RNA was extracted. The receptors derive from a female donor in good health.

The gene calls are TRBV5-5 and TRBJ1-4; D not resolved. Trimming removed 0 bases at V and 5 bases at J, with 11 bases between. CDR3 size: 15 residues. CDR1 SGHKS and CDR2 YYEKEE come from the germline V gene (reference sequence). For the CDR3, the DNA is TGTGCCAGCAGCTTGGCTGGGGTTAGGAATGAAAAACTGTTTTTT. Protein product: CASSLAGVRNEKLFF.

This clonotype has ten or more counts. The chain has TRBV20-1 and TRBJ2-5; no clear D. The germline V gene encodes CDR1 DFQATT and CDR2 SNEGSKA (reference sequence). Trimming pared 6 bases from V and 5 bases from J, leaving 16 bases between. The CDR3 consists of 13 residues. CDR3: CSAPERIGETQYF. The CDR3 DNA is TGCAGTGCACCGGAGAGGATCGGGGAGACCCAGTACTTC.

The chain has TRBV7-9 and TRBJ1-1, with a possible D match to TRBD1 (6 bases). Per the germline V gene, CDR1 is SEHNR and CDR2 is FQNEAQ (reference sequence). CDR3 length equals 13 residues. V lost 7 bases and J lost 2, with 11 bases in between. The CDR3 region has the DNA TGTGCCAGCACCTACAGGGCTAACACTGAAGCTTTCTTT. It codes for CASTYRANTEAFF.

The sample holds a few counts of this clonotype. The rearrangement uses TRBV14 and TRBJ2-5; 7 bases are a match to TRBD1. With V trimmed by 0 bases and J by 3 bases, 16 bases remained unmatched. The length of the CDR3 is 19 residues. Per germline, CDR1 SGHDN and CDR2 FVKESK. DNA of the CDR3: TGTGCCAGCAGCCAAGATGGGACAGACTTAATCCTCGGGGAAGAGACCCAGTACTTC. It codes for CASSQDGTDLILGEETQYF.

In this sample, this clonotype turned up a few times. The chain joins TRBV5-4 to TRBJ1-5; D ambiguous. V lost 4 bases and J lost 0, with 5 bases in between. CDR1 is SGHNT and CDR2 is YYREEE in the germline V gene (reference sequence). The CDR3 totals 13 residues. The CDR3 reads CASSENSNQPQHF. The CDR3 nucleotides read TGTGCCAGCAGCGAGAATAGCAATCAGCCCCAGCATTTT.

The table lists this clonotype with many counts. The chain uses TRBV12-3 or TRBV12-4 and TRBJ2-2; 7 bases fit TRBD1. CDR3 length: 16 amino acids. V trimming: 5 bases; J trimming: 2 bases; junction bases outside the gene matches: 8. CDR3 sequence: CASSASGTVNTGELFF. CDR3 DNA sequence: TGTGCCAGCAGTGCCTCCGGGACAGTCAACACCGGGGAGCTGTTTTTT.

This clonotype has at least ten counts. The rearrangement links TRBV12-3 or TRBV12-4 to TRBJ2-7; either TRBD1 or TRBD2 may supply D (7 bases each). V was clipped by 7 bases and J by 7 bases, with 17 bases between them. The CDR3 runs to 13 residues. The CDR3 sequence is CASTEARGGEQYF. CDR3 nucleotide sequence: TGTGCCAGCACCGAAGCCAGGGGGGGTGAGCAGTACTTC.

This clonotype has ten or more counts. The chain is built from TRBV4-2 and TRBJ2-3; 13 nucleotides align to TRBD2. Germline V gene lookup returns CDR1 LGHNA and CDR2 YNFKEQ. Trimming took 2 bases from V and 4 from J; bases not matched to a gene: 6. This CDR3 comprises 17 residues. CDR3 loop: CASSQLGLAGLSDTQYF. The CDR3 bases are TGTGCCAGCAGCCAACTGGGACTAGCGGGGTTATCAGATACGCAGTATTTT.

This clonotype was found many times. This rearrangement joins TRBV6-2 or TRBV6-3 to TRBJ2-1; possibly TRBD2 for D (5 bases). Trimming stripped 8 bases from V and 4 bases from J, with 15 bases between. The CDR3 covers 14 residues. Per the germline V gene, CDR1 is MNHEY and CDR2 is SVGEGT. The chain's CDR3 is CASGRTLKYNEQFF. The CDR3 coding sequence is TGTGCCAGCGGAAGGACTCTTAAATACAATGAGCAGTTCTTC.

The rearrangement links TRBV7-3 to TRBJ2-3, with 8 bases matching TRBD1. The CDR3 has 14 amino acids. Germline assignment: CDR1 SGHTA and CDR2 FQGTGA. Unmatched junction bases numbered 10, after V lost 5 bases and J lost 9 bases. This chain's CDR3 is CASSERVQGATQYF. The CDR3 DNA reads TGTGCCAGCAGCGAAAGGGTCCAGGGGGCGACGCAGTATTTT. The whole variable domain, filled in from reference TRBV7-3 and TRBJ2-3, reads GAGVSQTPSNKVTEKGKYVELRCDPISGHTALYWYRQSLGQGPEFLIYFQGTGAADDSGLPNDRFFAVRPEGSVSTLKIQRTERGDSAVYLCASSERVQGATQYFGPGTRLTVL.

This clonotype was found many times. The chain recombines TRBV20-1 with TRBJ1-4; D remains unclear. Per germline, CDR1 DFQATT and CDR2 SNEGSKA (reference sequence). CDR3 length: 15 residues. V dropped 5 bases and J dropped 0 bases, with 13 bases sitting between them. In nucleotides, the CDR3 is TGCAGTGCTCCTAAATACAGTACAACTAATGAAAAACTGTTTTTT. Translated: CSAPKYSTTNEKLFF.